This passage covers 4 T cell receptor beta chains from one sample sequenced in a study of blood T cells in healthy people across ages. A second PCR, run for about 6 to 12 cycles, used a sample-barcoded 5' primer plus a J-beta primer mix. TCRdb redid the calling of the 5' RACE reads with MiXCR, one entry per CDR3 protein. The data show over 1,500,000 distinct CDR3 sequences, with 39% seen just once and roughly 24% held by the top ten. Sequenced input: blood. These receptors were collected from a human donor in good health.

This chain's CDR3 is CASSQLSDSSYEQYF. Written as DNA, the CDR3 is TGCGCCAGCAGCCAACTTTCGGACAGTTCCTACGAGCAGTACTTC. The chain is built from TRBV4-1 and TRBJ2-7; D is perhaps TRBD1 (6 bases). This CDR3 region has 15 residues. Per the germline V gene, CDR1 is MGHRA and CDR2 is YSYEKL. V gave up 2 bases and J gave up 1 base, with 12 bases separating them.

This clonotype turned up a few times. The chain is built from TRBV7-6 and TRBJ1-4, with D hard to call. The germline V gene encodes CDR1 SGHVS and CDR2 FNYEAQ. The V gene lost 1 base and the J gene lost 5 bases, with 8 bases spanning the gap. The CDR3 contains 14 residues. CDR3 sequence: CASSLEADNEKLFF. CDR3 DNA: TGTGCCAGCAGCTTAGAAGCGGACAATGAAAAACTGTTTTTT.

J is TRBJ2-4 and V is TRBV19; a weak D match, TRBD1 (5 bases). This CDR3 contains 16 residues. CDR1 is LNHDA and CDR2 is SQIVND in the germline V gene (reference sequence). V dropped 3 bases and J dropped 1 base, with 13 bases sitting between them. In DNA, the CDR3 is TGTGCCAGTAGTATTTGGGTCAACAGGGCCAAAAACATTCAGTACTTC. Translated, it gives CASSIWVNRAKNIQYF.

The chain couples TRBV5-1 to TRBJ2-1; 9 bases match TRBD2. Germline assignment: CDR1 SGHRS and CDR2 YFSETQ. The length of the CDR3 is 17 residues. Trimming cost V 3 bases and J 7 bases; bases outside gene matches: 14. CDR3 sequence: CASSSAPPLAGENEQFF. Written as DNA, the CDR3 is TGCGCCAGCAGCTCCGCCCCCCCACTAGCGGGTGAAAATGAGCAGTTCTTC. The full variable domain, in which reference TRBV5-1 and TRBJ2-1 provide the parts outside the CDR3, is KAGVTQTPRYLIKTRGQQVTLSCSPISGHRSVSWYQQTPGQGLQFLFEYFSETQRNKGNFPGRFSGRQFSNSRSEMNVSTLELGDSALYLCASSSAPPLAGENEQFFGPGTRLTVL.